The 31 T cell receptor beta chains listed next were all sequenced from one sample in a study of human CD8 memory T cell subsets. Generation of TCR beta libraries used UMI-labeled 5' RACE. TCRdb reprocessed the 5' RACE reads, with one entry per CDR3 protein and no DNA. This sample's clone table lists roughly 4,200 distinct CDR3 sequences. Sequenced sample: CD8+ effector memory T cells (TEM) sorted from PBMCs. Subset reported: effector memory CD8 T cells, CCR7- CD45RO+ CD95+. The receptor source for this set is a human donor in good health.

The chain carries TRBV7-9 and TRBJ1-2; with no DNA, the TCRdb D assignment of TRBD1 cannot be verified. CDR1 and CDR2 from the germline V gene are SEHNR and FQNEAQ (reference sequence). The CDR3 has 14 amino acids. This CDR3 reads CASSLGGLSYGYTF.

By frequency, this clonotype registers medium-sized. This chain joins TRBV29-1 and TRBJ1-2; TCRdb returns TRBD1, unconfirmable since there is no DNA. Germline-derived CDR1 and CDR2 are SQVTM and ANQGSEA. This CDR3 contains 13 residues. Here the CDR3 reads CSVDEPPGRGYTF.

The chain combines TRBV7-2 with TRBJ1-1; the TCRdb call, TRBD1, lacks DNA for checking. The CDR3 has 14 residues. Germline-derived CDR1 and CDR2 are SGHTA and FQGNSA. CDR3 amino acids: CASSRDSMNTEAFF.

This clonotype is deemed large by its frequency. V usage is TRBV29-1 and J usage is TRBJ1-2; TCRdb's D call of TRBD1 is untestable without DNA. Per germline, CDR1 SQVTM and CDR2 ANQGSEA. The CDR3 totals 14 residues. This CDR3 is CSVEDGHQGYGYTF.

This clonotype is labeled medium-sized based on frequency. The chain couples TRBV4-3 to TRBJ2-1. Germline CDR1 reads LGHNA; CDR2 reads YSLEER. The CDR3 loop spans 14 amino acids. The CDR3 loop reads CASSHTALSNEQFF.

The chain recombines TRBV3-2 with TRBJ2-1; lacking DNA, the TRBD1 call made by TCRdb goes unchecked. TRBV3-2 has pseudogene status. The CDR3 runs 18 residues. The CDR3 here is CASSQDKDRQNPYNEQFF.

CDR3 residues: CASSQDTEHTEAFF. This chain connects TRBV4-2 to TRBJ1-1. Germline CDR1 LGHNA, CDR2 YNFKEQ. The CDR3 runs to 14 residues.

V gene TRBV15 combines with J gene TRBJ1-1. Per germline, CDR1 LNHNV and CDR2 YYDKDF (reference sequence). CDR3 length equals 14 residues. CDR3: CATSRERLGSEAFF.

This CDR3 is CASSIDPPFSSYNEQFF. The chain is built from TRBV7-8 and TRBJ2-1; TCRdb names TRBD2, which stays unverified in the absence of DNA. Germline V gene lookup returns CDR1 SGHVS and CDR2 FQNEAQ. The CDR3 totals 17 residues.

The gene calls are TRBV6-1 and TRBJ2-1; the D call from TCRdb, TRBD1, cannot be confirmed without DNA. This CDR3 is 14 amino acids long. Germline assignment: CDR1 MNHNS and CDR2 SASEGT. The CDR3 region is CASSEAQEFNEQFF.

By frequency, this clonotype registers medium-sized. The CDR3 here is CASSLRLGETQYF. The chain recombines TRBV11-3 with TRBJ2-5; TCRdb picks TRBD2, but there is no DNA to check that call. The CDR3 totals 13 residues. Germline CDR1 is SGHNT and CDR2 is YENEEA.

The rearrangement uses TRBV27 and TRBJ2-1; with no DNA, the TCRdb D assignment of TRBD2 cannot be verified. This CDR3 spans 14 amino acids. The germline CDR1 and CDR2 sequences are MNHEY and SMNVEV (reference sequence). The CDR3 sequence is CASRLAGGPNEQFF.

In terms of frequency, this clonotype is medium-sized. This chain joins TRBV28 and TRBJ2-3; lacking DNA, the TRBD2 call made by TCRdb goes unchecked. This CDR3 comprises 19 residues. Germline V gene sequence: CDR1 MDHEN, CDR2 SYDVKM. The CDR3: CASSFEGFWTSGSTDTQYF.

The V call is TRBV7-9, the J call TRBJ2-4; there is no DNA to check the TCRdb D call of TRBD1. The V gene's germline CDR1 is SEHNR and CDR2 FQNEAQ (reference sequence). This CDR3 spans 17 amino acids. The CDR3 loop reads CASSLTGQGVAKNIQYF. Looking up the rest from reference TRBV7-9 and TRBJ2-4 gives the full variable domain: DTGVSQNPRHKITKRGQNVTFRCDPISEHNRLYWYRQTLGQGPEFLTYFQNEAQLEKSRLLSDRFSAERPKGSFSTLEIQRTEQGDSAMYLCASSLTGQGVAKNIQYFGAGTRLSVL.

The chain couples TRBV20-1 to TRBJ2-2. Germline CDR1 reads DFQATT; CDR2 reads SNEGSKA (reference sequence). This CDR3 comprises 16 residues. The CDR3 is CSARFTSGTNTGELFF.

In terms of frequency, this clonotype is medium-sized. V and J are TRBV20-1 and TRBJ2-2; TCRdb selects TRBD1, and the lack of DNA leaves this call unchecked. This CDR3 spans 14 amino acids. Germline V lookup: CDR1 DFQATT, CDR2 SNEGSKA (reference sequence). This CDR3 reads CSARPRGDAGELFF.

This rearrangement joins TRBV6-4 to TRBJ1-2; no DNA is available, so the TRBD1 call from TCRdb remains unchecked. This CDR3 comprises 15 residues. The germline V gene encodes CDR1 MRHNA and CDR2 SNTAGT. Here the CDR3 reads CASSADPTGPYGYTF.

This clonotype counts as medium-sized by frequency. The rearrangement uses TRBV29-1 and TRBJ2-1; the TCRdb call, TRBD2, lacks DNA for checking. The CDR3 is 14 residues long. Germline-derived CDR1 and CDR2 are SQVTM and ANQGSEA. The CDR3 loop reads CSVAEDLEENEQFF.

This clonotype shows up as medium-sized by frequency. The J gene is TRBJ2-2, the V gene TRBV4-3; there is no DNA to check the TCRdb D call of TRBD1. This CDR3 is built from 16 residues. Germline values: CDR1 LGHNA, CDR2 YSLEER. CDR3 in amino acids: CASSQDGGEPPGELFF.

The chain has TRBV28 and TRBJ2-2; there is no DNA to check the TCRdb D call of TRBD1. The CDR3 loop spans 15 amino acids. Germline loops: CDR1 MDHEN, CDR2 SYDVKM. The CDR3: CASSFGDRVTGELFF.

The rearrangement uses TRBV12-3 or TRBV12-4 and TRBJ2-5. The CDR3 has 15 amino acids. The CDR3 loop reads CASHNGVGFQETQYF.

This clonotype is labeled medium-sized (0.01 to 0.1%) based on frequency. The chain combines TRBV5-5 with TRBJ1-5; TCRdb outputs TRBD1, but without DNA this stays unchecked. This CDR3 spans 14 amino acids. Germline CDR1 is SGHKS and CDR2 is YYEKEE (reference sequence). The CDR3 loop is CASSPGPSNQPQHF.

The rearrangement links TRBV12-3 or TRBV12-4 to TRBJ1-2; TCRdb proposes TRBD1, but this gene call is untestable without DNA. This CDR3 has 15 amino acids. CDR3 amino acids: CASSFPQGTNYGYTF.

The chain uses TRBV6-1 and TRBJ1-1; absent DNA, TCRdb's TRBD1 call cannot be checked. The length of the CDR3 is 15 residues. CDR1 MNHNS and CDR2 SASEGT come from the germline V gene. The CDR3 sequence is CASSEEETGNTEAFF.

This clonotype is classed as medium-sized by frequency. The gene calls are TRBV7-8 and TRBJ2-1; without DNA, the TCRdb call of TRBD1 cannot be checked. The CDR3 runs 17 residues. Looked up from germline, CDR1 is SGHVS and CDR2 is FQNEAQ. This CDR3 reads CASSLWGTGGNYNEQFF.

The chain employs TRBV20-1 and TRBJ2-7. Germline V gene lookup returns CDR1 DFQATT and CDR2 SNEGSKA (reference sequence). This CDR3 comprises 13 residues. The CDR3 loop reads CSARSTTAYEQYF.

Considering frequency, this clonotype is medium-sized (0.01 to 0.1%). The CDR3 is CASTASEQETQYF. The chain couples TRBV12-3 or TRBV12-4 to TRBJ2-5; TCRdb calls TRBD2, which cannot be checked without DNA. The CDR3 totals 13 residues.

Here the CDR3 reads CASSATSGGVNEQFF. The J gene is TRBJ2-1, the V gene TRBV5-5; TCRdb outputs TRBD2, but without DNA this stays unchecked. The CDR3 extends over 15 amino acids. Germline-derived CDR1 and CDR2 are SGHKS and YYEKEE (reference sequence).

The V call is TRBV6-5, the J call TRBJ1-1; lacking DNA, the TRBD1 call made by TCRdb goes unchecked. From germline, CDR1 is MNHEY and CDR2 SVGAGI. The CDR3 totals 14 residues. This CDR3 is CASSFKTDNTEAFF.

The chain links TRBV27 to TRBJ1-2; TCRdb's D call of TRBD1 is untestable without DNA. The length of the CDR3 is 16 residues. The V gene's germline CDR1 is MNHEY and CDR2 SMNVEV (reference sequence). The CDR3 here is CASSFRPGHALLGYTF.

The rearrangement uses TRBV18 and TRBJ2-1; absent DNA, TCRdb's TRBD2 call cannot be checked. This CDR3 region has 13 residues. CDR1 is KGHSH and CDR2 is LQKENI in the germline V gene. CDR3 loop: CASSPWDSGEQFF.